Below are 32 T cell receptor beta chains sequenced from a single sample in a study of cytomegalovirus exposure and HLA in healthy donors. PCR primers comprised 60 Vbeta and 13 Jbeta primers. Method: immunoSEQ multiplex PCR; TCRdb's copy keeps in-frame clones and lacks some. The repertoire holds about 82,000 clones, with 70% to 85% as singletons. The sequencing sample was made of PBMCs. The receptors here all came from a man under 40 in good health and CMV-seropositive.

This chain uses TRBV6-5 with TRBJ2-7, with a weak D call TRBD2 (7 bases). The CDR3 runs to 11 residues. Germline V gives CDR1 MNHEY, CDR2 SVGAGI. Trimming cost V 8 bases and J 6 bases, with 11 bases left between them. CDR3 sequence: CASRGAIEQYF. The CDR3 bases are TGTGCCAGCCGGGGGGCTATCGAGCAGTACTTC.

The CDR3 sequence: CASSLELSGTDTQYF. For the CDR3, the DNA is TGCGCCAGCAGCTTGGAACTCTCGGGCACAGATACGCAGTATTTT. This chain joins TRBV5-1 and TRBJ2-3; D is ambiguous. Per the germline V gene, CDR1 is SGHRS and CDR2 is YFSETQ. The CDR3 is 15 residues long. Trimming shortened V by 0 bases and J by 1 base, and 9 bases separated the two germline ends.

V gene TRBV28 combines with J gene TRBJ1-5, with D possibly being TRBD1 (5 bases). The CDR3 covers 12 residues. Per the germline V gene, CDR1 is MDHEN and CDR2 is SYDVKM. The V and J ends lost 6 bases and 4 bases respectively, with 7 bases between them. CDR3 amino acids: CASSGGNQPQHF. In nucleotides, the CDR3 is TGTGCCAGCAGCGGGGGAAATCAGCCCCAGCATTTT.

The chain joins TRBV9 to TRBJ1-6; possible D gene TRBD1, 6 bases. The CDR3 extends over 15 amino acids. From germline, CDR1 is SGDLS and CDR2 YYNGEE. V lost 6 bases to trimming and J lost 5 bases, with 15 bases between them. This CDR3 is CASNNHRTDNSPLHF. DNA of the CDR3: TGTGCCAGCAACAATCACCGGACAGATAATTCACCCCTCCACTTT. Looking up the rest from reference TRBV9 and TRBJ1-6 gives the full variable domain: DSGVTQTPKHLITATGQRVTLRCSPRSGDLSVYWYQQSLDQGLQFLIQYYNGEERAKGNILERFSAQQFPDLHSELNLSSLELGDSALYFCASNNHRTDNSPLHFGNGTRLTVT.

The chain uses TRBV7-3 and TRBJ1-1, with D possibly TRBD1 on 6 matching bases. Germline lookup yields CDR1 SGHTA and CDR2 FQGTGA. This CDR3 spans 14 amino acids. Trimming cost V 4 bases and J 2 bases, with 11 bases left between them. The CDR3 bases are TGTGCCAGCAGCTGGGGGGGGCTCAACACTGAAGCTTTCTTT. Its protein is CASSWGGLNTEAFF. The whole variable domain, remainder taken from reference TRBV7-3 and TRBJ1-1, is GAGVSQTPSNKVTEKGKYVELRCDPISGHTALYWYRQSLGQGPEFLIYFQGTGAADDSGLPNDRFFAVRPEGSVSTLKIQRTERGDSAVYLCASSWGGLNTEAFFGQGTRLTVV.

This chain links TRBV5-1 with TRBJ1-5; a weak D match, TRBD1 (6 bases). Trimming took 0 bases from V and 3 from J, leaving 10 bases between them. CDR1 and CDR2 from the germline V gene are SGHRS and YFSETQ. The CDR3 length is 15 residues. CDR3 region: CASSLGTAVNQPQHF. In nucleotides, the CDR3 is TGCGCCAGCAGCTTGGGGACAGCAGTCAATCAGCCCCAGCATTTT.

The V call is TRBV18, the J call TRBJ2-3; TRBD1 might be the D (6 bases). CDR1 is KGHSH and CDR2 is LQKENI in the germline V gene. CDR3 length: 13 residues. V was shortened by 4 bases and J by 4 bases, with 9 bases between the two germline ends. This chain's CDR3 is CASSLGASDTQYF. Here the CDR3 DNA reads TGTGCCAGCTCACTGGGGGCCTCAGATACGCAGTATTTT.

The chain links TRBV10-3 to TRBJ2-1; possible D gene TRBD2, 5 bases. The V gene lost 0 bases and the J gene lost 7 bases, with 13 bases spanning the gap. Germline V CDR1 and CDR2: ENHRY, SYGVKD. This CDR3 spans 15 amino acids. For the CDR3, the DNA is TGTGCCATCAGTGAGTCCGCCAGGCCGGGGAATGAGCAGTTCTTC. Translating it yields CAISESARPGNEQFF.

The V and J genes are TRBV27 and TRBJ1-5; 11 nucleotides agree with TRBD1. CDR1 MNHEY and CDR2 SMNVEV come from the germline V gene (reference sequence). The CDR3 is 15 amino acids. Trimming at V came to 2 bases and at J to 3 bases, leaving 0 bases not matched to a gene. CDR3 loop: CASSLGQGANQPQHF. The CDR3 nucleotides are TGTGCCAGCAGTTTAGGACAGGGGGCCAATCAGCCCCAGCATTTT.

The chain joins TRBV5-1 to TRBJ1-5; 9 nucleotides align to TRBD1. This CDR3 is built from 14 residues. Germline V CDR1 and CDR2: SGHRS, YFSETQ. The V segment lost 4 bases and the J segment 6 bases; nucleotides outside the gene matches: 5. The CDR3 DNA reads TGCGCCAGCAGCATTGACAGGGGGGGTCAGCCCCAGCATTTT. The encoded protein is CASSIDRGGQPQHF.

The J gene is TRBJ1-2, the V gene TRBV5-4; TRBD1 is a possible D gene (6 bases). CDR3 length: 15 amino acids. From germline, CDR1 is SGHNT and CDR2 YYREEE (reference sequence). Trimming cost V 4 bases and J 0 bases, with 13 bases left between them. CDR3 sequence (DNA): TGTGCCAGCAGCCACCCGGACAGAGCTAACTATGGCTACACCTTC. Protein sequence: CASSHPDRANYGYTF.

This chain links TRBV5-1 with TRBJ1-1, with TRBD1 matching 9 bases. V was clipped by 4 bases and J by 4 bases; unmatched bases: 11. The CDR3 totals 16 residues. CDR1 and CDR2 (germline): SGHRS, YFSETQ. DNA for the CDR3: TGCGCCAGCAGCGGGACAGGGTTGGGATATGGCACTGAAGCTTTCTTT. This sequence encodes CASSGTGLGYGTEAFF.

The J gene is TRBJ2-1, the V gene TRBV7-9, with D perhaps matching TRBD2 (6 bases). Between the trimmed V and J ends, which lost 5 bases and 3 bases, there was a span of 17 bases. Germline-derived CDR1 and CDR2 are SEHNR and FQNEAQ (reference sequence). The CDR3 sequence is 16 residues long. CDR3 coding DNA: TGTGCCAGCAGCCCGGGAGACGGGGTGCACTACAATGAGCAGTTCTTC. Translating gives CASSPGDGVHYNEQFF.

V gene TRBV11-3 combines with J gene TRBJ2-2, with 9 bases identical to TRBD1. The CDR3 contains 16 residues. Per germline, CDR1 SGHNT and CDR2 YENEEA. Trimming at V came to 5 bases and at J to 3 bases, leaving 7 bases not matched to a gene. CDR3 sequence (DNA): TGTGCCAGCAGCCCATACAGGGGGCCGGACACCGGGGAGCTGTTTTTT. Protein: CASSPYRGPDTGELFF.

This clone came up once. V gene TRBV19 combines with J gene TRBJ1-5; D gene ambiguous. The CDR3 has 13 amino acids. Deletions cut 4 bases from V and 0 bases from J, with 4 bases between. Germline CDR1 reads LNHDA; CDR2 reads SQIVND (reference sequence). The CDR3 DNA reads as TGTGCCAGTAGTACGTTTAGCAATCAGCCCCAGCATTTT. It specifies CASSTFSNQPQHF. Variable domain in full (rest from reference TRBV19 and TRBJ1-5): DGGITQSPKYLFRKEGQNVTLSCEQNLNHDAMYWYRQDPGQGLRLIYYSQIVNDFQKGDIAEGYSVSREKKESFPLTVTSAQKNPTAFYLCASSTFSNQPQHFGDGTRLSIL.

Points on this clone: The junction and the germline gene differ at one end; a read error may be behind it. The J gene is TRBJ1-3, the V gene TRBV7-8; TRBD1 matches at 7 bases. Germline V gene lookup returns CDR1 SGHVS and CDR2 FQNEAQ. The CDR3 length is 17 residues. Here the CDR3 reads CASRLGGGGSSGNTIYF. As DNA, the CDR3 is TGTGCCAGCCGCTTAGGCGGAGGGGGCAGCTCTGGAAACACCATATATTTT.

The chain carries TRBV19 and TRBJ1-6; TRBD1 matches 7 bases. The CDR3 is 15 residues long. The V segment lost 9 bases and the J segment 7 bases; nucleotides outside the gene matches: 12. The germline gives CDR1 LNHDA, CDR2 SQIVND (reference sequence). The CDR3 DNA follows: TGTGCCAGCGGGACAGCCATAAGGAAGAATTCACCCCTCCACTTT. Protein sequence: CASGTAIRKNSPLHF.

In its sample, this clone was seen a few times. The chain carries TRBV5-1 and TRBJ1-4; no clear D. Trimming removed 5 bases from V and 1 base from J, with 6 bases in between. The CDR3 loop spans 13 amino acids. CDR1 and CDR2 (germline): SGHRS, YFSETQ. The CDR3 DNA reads TGCGCCAGCAGACCGGGAACTAATGAAAAACTGTTTTTT. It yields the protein CASRPGTNEKLFF.

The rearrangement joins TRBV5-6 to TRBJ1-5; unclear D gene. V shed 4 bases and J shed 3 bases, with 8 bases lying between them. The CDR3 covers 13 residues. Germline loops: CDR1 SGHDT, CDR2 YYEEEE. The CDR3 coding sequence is TGTGCCAGCAGCCCGCGGCCCAATCAGCCCCAGCATTTT. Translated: CASSPRPNQPQHF.

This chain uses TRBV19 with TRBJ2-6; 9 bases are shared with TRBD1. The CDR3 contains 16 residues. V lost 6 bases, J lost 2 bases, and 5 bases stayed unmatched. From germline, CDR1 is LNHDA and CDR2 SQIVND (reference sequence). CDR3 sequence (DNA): TGTGCCAGTAGGTTAACAGGGGGCGCTGGGGCCAACGTCCTGACTTTC. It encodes CASRLTGGAGANVLTF.

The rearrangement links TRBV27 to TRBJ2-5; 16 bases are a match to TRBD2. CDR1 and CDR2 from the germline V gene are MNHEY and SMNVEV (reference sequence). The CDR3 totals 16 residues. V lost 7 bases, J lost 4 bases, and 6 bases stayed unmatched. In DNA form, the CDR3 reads TGTGCCAGCACGGGACTAGCGGGAGGGATGGGAGAGACCCAGTACTTC. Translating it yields CASTGLAGGMGETQYF.

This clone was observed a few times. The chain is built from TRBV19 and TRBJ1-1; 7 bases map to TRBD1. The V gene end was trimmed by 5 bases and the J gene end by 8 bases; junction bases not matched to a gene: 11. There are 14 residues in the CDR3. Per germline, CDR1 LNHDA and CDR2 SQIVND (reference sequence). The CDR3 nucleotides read TGTGCCAGTAGTCTGCCCCAGGGGGGCCACGAAGCTTTCTTT. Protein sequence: CASSLPQGGHEAFF.

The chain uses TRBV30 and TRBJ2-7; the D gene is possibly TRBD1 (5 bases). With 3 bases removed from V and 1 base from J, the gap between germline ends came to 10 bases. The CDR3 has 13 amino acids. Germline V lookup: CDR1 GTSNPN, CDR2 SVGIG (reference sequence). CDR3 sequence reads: CAWRRDSSYEQYF. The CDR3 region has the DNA TGTGCCTGGAGAAGAGACAGTTCCTACGAGCAGTACTTC. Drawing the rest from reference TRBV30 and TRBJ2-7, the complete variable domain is SQTIHQWPATLVQPVGSPLSLECTVEGTSNPNLYWYRQAAGRGLQLLFYSVGIGQISSEVPQNLSASRPQDRQFILSSKKLLLSDSGFYLCAWRRDSSYEQYFGPGTRLTVT.

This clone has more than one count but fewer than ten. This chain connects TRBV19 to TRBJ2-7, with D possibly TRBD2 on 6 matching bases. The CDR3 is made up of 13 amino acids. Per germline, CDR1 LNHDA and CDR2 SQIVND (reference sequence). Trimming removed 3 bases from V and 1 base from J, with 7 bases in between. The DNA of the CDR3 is TGTGCCAGTAGTATTGGGACTTCCTACGAGCAGTACTTC. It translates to CASSIGTSYEQYF.

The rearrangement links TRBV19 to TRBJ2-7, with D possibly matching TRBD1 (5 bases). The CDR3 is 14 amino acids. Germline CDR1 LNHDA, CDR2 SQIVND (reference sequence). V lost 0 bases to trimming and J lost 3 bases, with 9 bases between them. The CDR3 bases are TGTGCCAGTAGTATAGATCCCGACAGCTACGAGCAGTACTTC. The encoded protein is CASSIDPDSYEQYF.

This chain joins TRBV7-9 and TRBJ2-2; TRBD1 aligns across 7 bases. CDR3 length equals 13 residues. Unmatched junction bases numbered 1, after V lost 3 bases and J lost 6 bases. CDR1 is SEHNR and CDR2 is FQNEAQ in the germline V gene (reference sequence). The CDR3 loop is CASSFQGAGELFF. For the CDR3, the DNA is TGTGCCAGCAGCTTCCAGGGGGCCGGGGAGCTGTTTTTT. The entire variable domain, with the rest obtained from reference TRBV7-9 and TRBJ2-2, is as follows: DTGVSQNPRHKITKRGQNVTFRCDPISEHNRLYWYRQTLGQGPEFLTYFQNEAQLEKSRLLSDRFSAERPKGSFSTLEIQRTEQGDSAMYLCASSFQGAGELFFGEGSRLTVL.

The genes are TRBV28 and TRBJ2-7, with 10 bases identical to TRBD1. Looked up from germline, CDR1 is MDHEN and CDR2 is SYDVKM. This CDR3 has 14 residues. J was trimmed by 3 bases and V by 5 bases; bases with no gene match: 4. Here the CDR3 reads CASSPGTGDYEQYF. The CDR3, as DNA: TGTGCCAGCAGTCCCGGGACAGGGGACTACGAGCAGTACTTC.

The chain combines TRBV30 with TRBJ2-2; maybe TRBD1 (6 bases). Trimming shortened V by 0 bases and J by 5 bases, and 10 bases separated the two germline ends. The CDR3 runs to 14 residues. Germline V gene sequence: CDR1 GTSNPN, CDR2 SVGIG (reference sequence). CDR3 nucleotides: TGTGCCTGGAGTGTACGTAGGGGGACCGGGGAGCTGTTTTTT. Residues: CAWSVRRGTGELFF.

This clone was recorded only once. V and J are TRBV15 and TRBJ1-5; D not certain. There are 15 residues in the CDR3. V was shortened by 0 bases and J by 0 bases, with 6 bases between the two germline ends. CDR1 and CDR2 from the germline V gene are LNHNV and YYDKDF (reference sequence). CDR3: CATSREPYSNQPQHF. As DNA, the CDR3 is TGTGCCACCAGCAGAGAGCCCTATAGCAATCAGCCCCAGCATTTT.

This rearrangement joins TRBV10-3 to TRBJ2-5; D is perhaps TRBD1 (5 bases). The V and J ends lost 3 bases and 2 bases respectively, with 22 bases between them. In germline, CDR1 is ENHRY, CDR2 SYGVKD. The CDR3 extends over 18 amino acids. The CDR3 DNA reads TGTGCCATCAGTGATGAGTCGACAGACGGTGCTCTACAAGAGACCCAGTACTTC. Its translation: CAISDESTDGALQETQYF.

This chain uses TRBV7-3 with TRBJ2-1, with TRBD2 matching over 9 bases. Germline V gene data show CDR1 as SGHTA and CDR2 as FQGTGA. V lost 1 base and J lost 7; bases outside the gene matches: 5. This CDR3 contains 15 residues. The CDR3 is CASSLSAGGRNEQFF. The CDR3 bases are TGTGCCAGCAGCTTAAGTGCGGGGGGGCGTAATGAGCAGTTCTTC.

The CDR3 coding sequence is TGTGCCAGCAGTTTAGGCCCCAAGCGGGGGTGGGACACTGAAGCTTTCTTT. It codes for CASSLGPKRGWDTEAFF. V is TRBV28 and J is TRBJ1-1, with a possible D match to TRBD1 (5 bases). Per the germline V gene, CDR1 is MDHEN and CDR2 is SYDVKM. This CDR3 spans 17 amino acids. Trimming removed 2 bases from V and 3 bases from J, with 19 bases in between.